This TCR beta chain was identified in a study of beta chain features in type 1 diabetes. This clone has a single count. All of the isolated RNA was reverse transcribed, so expressed TCRB transcripts were sequenced. Some clones are missing from TCRdb's copy, which holds only in-frame ones; the method was immunoSEQ multiplex PCR. The data hold about 260,000 clones, with roughly two thirds observed a single time. The sample comprised naive CD4+ T cells from blood. The clonotype comes from a man aged 30-40 years in good health.

In DNA, the CDR3 is TGTGCCAGCAGTTCGCGTAACCCCACGTACTACTCCTACAATGAGCAGTTCTTC. Translating gives CASSSRNPTYYSYNEQFF. This chain uses TRBV27 with TRBJ2-1; unclear D gene. The CDR3 has 18 residues. V was clipped by 4 bases and J by 0 bases, with 19 bases between them. Germline V lookup: CDR1 MNHEY, CDR2 SMNVEV (reference sequence).